This is a list of T cell receptor beta chains from one sample in a study of T cell responses to AZD1222 COVID-19 vaccine. Clones were sequenced by immunoSEQ multiplex PCR, and TCRdb holds only the in-frame ones, with some missing. The sample gives nearly 100,000 clones, around nine tenths of which show up once; less than 3.5% is in the top ten. Sequencing used peripheral blood, obtained on day 0 of AZD1222 vaccination. All receptors derive from an adult in good health. Both conserved end residues are part of each CDR3. Each record gives: J gene, clone size, V gene, D gene, CDR3 DNA, CDR3 protein. D genes are given only for firm matches. Clone size is given for some rows only: seen once, a few or many times, or a class if the clone is expanded.

TRBJ2-2 . TRBV25-1 TRBD1 TGTGCCACCACGGGACAGTGGAACACCGGGGAGCTGTTTTTT CATTGQWNTGELFF
TRBJ2-3 . TRBV6-4 TRBD2 TGTGCCAGCAGGCAAGCGGGGTTCCCCACAGATACGCAGTATTTT CASRQAGFPTDTQYF
TRBJ2-7 . TRBV18 TRBD1 TGTGCCAGCAGACAGGGGGCCCACGAGCAGTACTTC CASRQGAHEQYF
TRBJ1-5 . TRBV19 TRBD1 TGTGCCAGTAGCCATATTTCCGGGACAGGGCCCGAATATAGCAATCAGCCCCAGCATTTT CASSHISGTGPEYSNQPQHF
TRBJ2-3 . TRBV18 . TGTGCCAGCTCACCATCGTTTGGCACAGATACGCAGTATTTT CASSPSFGTDTQYF
TRBJ2-3 . TRBV7-2 TRBD2 TGTGCCAGCAGCTTCCGCGGGGCGGGGGCAGATACGCAGTATTTT CASSFRGAGADTQYF
TRBJ2-7 . TRBV2 . TGTGCCCCGCATTCGAGTTGGCAGGAATACGAGCAGTACTTC CAPHSSWQEYEQYF
TRBJ2-7 once TRBV28 TRBD1 TGTGCCAGCAGTAGGGGGCCCCGGGACAGGGGAAACTACGAGCAGTACTTC CASSRGPRDRGNYEQYF
TRBJ2-2 . TRBV2 TRBD1 TGTGCCAGCAGTGTGAGGGACAGGGGGCCCGGGGAGCTGTTTTTT CASSVRDRGPGELFF
TRBJ2-7 . TRBV10-1 TRBD1 TGCGCCAGCAGTGCCACGGGACAGTCCTACGAGCAGTACTTC CASSATGQSYEQYF
TRBJ1-2 . TRBV19 . TGTGCCAGTAGTAATTGGCTCGGTTCTAACTATGGCTACACCTTC CASSNWLGSNYGYTF
TRBJ1-2 . TRBV14 . TGTGCCAGCAGCCTCCGCAGGGGCTACACCTTC CASSLRRGYTF
TRBJ2-2 few TRBV7-7 . TGTGCTAGCAGCTTAGGAGACGGTCGGACCGGGGAGCTGTTTTTT CASSLGDGRTGELFF
TRBJ1-1 . TRBV9 . TGTGCCAGCAGCCCTTCCGAGGGAGTCGCTGAAGCTTTCTTT CASSPSEGVAEAFF
TRBJ1-5 . TRBV7-9 TRBD1 TGTGCCAGCAGCTTAGGAGGGGGCGGTCAGCCCCAGCATTTT CASSLGGGGQPQHF
TRBJ1-2 . TRBV7-9 TRBD1 TGTGCCAGCAGCATGTGGGACAGGGAAAACTATGGCTACACCTTC CASSMWDRENYGYTF
TRBJ1-2 few TRBV19 TRBD1 TGTGCCAGTAGTACTCCGAGGACAGGCGATAACTATGGCTACACCTTC CASSTPRTGDNYGYTF
TRBJ1-5 . TRBV5-8 . TGTGCCAGCAGCTTCGGACAGTTTAGCAATCAGCCCCAGCATTTT CASSFGQFSNQPQHF
TRBJ2-3 . TRBV24-1 . TGTGCCACCAGTGTGGGGGGCGGGACCGCAGATACGCAGTATTTT CATSVGGGTADTQYF
TRBJ1-5 . TRBV19 TRBD1 TGTGCCAGTAGTACCCTCCGGGACAGGGCCCGCAATCAGCCCCAGCATTTT CASSTLRDRARNQPQHF
TRBJ1-5 . TRBV15 TRBD1 TGTGCCACCAGCAGCGGGACAGGGCATAGCAATCAGCCCCAGCATTTT CATSSGTGHSNQPQHF
TRBJ2-5 . TRBV6-2/TRBV6-3 . TGTGCCAGCAGTCCATTAGAGACCCAGTACTTC CASSPLETQYF
TRBJ2-5 . TRBV19 . TGTGCCAGTAGTACCCGGAGTAGCGTAGCCCAAGAGACCCAGTACTTC CASSTRSSVAQETQYF
TRBJ1-3 . TRBV30 . TGTGCCTGGAGTAAGGGAACTGGAAACACCATATATTTT CAWSKGTGNTIYF
TRBJ1-6 . TRBV7-9 . TGTGCCAGCAGCTTAGTGAGCGCATTAAATTCACCCCTCCACTTT CASSLVSALNSPLHF
TRBJ1-3 . TRBV15 . TGTGCCACCAGCAGGGACAGAACCTCTGGAAACACCATATATTTT CATSRDRTSGNTIYF
TRBJ2-3 . TRBV3-1/TRBV3-2 . TGTGCCAGCAGCCAAGATCGTCAGGGAGGAGATACGCAGTATTTT CASSQDRQGGDTQYF
TRBJ2-7 . TRBV7-9 . TGTGCCAGCAGCTTAGCGGTCAACAGCGAGCAGTACTTC CASSLAVNSEQYF
TRBJ1-1 . TRBV2 . TGTGCCAGCAGTGAACGGGGGCGGACTGAAGCTTTCTTT CASSERGRTEAFF
TRBJ1-1 . TRBV19 . TGTGCCAGTAGTATCCCACAGGGCAGGAGGACTGAAGCTTTCTTT CASSIPQGRRTEAFF
TRBJ1-1 once TRBV14 . TGTGCCAGCAGCCCGCCGGGAACATTCAACACTGAAGCTTTCTTT CASSPPGTFNTEAFF
TRBJ1-4 . TRBV30 . TGTGCCTGGAGCCCTGGGGCGCAGTCTAATGAAAAACTGTTTTTT CAWSPGAQSNEKLFF
TRBJ2-6 . TRBV7-9 . TGTGCCAGCAGCTTCCCAGGGATGAAGTCTGGGGCCAACGTCCTGACTTTC CASSFPGMKSGANVLTF
TRBJ2-2 few TRBV28 . TGTGCCAGCAGTTTGGGTGGGAACACCGGGGAGCTGTTTTTT CASSLGGNTGELFF
TRBJ1-2 . TRBV19 TRBD1 TGTGCCAGTAGCCGGGACAGGGGGATGGATGGCTACACCTTC CASSRDRGMDGYTF
TRBJ1-2 . TRBV5-4 TRBD1 TGTGCCAGCAGCCCCAGGGGGGAAATCTATGGCTACACCTTC CASSPRGEIYGYTF
TRBJ2-1 . TRBV24-1 . TGTGCCACCAGTGATCGACAGACCCTCTACAATGAGCAGTTCTTC CATSDRQTLYNEQFF
TRBJ1-2 . TRBV19 . TGTGCCAGTAGTATTCGGGACCCAACGAGTGGCTACACCTTC CASSIRDPTSGYTF
TRBJ1-4 . TRBV6-5 . TGTGCCAGCAGGGCAGGAACAACTAATGAAAAACTGTTTTTT CASRAGTTNEKLFF
TRBJ2-2 . TRBV10-1 TRBD1 TGCGCCAGCAGCGGACAGGGTGGCACCGGGGAGCTGTTTTTT CASSGQGGTGELFF
TRBJ1-3 once TRBV11-2 TRBD1 TGTGCCAGCAGCTTAGGGACAGGGTACTCTGGAAACACCATATATTTT CASSLGTGYSGNTIYF
TRBJ2-7 . TRBV25-1 . TGTGCCCCCGAGGGGGGCAGCAAGGGCCGGGAGCAGTACTTC CAPEGGSKGREQYF
TRBJ1-1 . TRBV6-6 . TGTGCCAGCGCAAAGGGGTTTGTAGCTTTCTTT CASAKGFVAFF
TRBJ1-2 once TRBV27 . TGTGCCAGCAGTCCCCAGGAGGCTGGCTACACCTTC CASSPQEAGYTF
TRBJ1-2 . TRBV5-4 TRBD1 TGTGCCAGCAGCTCCGGACAGGAGGAGTATGGCTACACCTTC CASSSGQEEYGYTF
TRBJ1-1 . TRBV5-1 . TGCGCCAGCAGCCATAGAACCGGGACCTCTGAAGCTTTCTTT CASSHRTGTSEAFF
TRBJ1-1 . TRBV19 . TGTGCCAGTAGTATTATAGGGACGGGGAACACTGAAGCTTTCTTT CASSIIGTGNTEAFF
TRBJ2-7 . TRBV11-2 TRBD2 TGTGCCAGCAGCTTAGATCGCGGGGGGGGGCCCTACGAGCAGTACTTC CASSLDRGGGPYEQYF
TRBJ2-2 . TRBV7-9 . TGTGCCAGCACCCACCTACAGCCCAACGGGGAGCTGTTTTTT CASTHLQPNGELFF
TRBJ2-7 . TRBV11-3 . TGTGCCAGCAGCTTAGCCTTTCCGGGTTTAGCTGGCGAGCAGTACTTC CASSLAFPGLAGEQYF
TRBJ2-1 once TRBV9 TRBD2 TGTGCCAGCAGCGCCCCGACTAGCGGGGGAACCTACAATGAGCAGTTCTTC CASSAPTSGGTYNEQFF
TRBJ1-2 . TRBV12-3/TRBV12-4 . TGTGCCAGCAGTTTTCTGGGGTCGTATGGCTACACCTTC CASSFLGSYGYTF
TRBJ2-3 . TRBV6-2/TRBV6-3 . TGTGCCAGCAGTTATTATTGGGATACGCAGTATTTT CASSYYWDTQYF
TRBJ2-1 . TRBV30 . TGTGCCTGGATGCGAGGGGGGGGCTTATACAATGAGCAGTTCTTC CAWMRGGGLYNEQFF
TRBJ2-3 . TRBV7-9 . TGTGCCAGCAGCCAATCAGATACGCAGTATTTT CASSQSDTQYF